These 23 T cell receptor beta chains originate from one sample sequenced in a study of molecular identifiers for immune sequencing clone quantification. A single record per CDR3 protein comes from TCRdb applying MiXCR to the PCR reads. The sample has approximately 500,000 distinct CDR3 sequences, less than 30% seen once. The sequenced sample was naive CD8+ T cells from blood, with Jurkat cell RNA spiked in. Noted subset: FACS-sorted CD8+CD4-CCR7+CD45RA+ naive T cells. The receptors stem from a human donor in good health. Some libraries in this study had Jurkat cell RNA spiked in.

This clonotype was seen only a few times. The chain carries TRBV28 and TRBJ2-7, with 10 bases that match TRBD2. CDR1 and CDR2 from the germline V gene are MDHEN and SYDVKM. With 6 bases clipped from V and 5 bases from J, the junction kept 7 bases outside the gene matches. The CDR3 totals 14 residues. The CDR3 DNA sequence: TGTGCCAGCAGGTACCTAGCGGGAGTCGACGAGCAGTACTTC. Translated, it gives CASRYLAGVDEQYF. The whole variable domain, remainder taken from reference TRBV28 and TRBJ2-7, is DVKVTQSSRYLVKRTGEKVFLECVQDMDHENMFWYRQDPGLGLRLIYFSYDVKMKEKGDIPEGYSVSREKKERFSLILESASTNQTSMYLCASRYLAGVDEQYFGPGTRLTVT.

The chain couples TRBV18 to TRBJ2-1; TRBD2 agrees at 8 bases. Germline CDR1 reads KGHSH; CDR2 reads LQKENI. This CDR3 has 12 amino acids. Trimming cost V 6 bases and J 9 bases; bases outside gene matches: 4. CDR3 in amino acids: CASSPGGGEQFF. The DNA of the CDR3 is TGTGCCAGCTCCCCCGGGGGGGGTGAGCAGTTCTTC.

In this sample, this clonotype turned up many times. This chain connects TRBV29-1 to TRBJ2-7, with TRBD2 matching over 9 bases. Trimming removed 7 bases from V and 4 bases from J; junction bases left unmatched: 8. This CDR3 comprises 13 residues. Germline-derived CDR1 and CDR2 are SQVTM and ANQGSEA. The DNA of the CDR3 is TGCAGCGCCGGTAGCGGGAGACTGTACGAGCAGTACTTC. Translating gives CSAGSGRLYEQYF.

The table lists this clonotype with a few counts. V usage is TRBV27 and J usage is TRBJ2-7; TRBD1 might be the D (5 bases). The V end lost 5 bases, the J end lost 6 bases, and 23 bases lay between the germline ends. Germline CDR1 is MNHEY and CDR2 is SMNVEV (reference sequence). The CDR3 is 16 residues long. In DNA form, the CDR3 reads TGTGCCAGCAGTCCCCTGCATCCTTCAGGGCCTCGCGAGCAGTACTTC. This gives the protein CASSPLHPSGPREQYF.

This clonotype was seen many times. The genes are TRBV29-1 and TRBJ1-2; 9 nucleotides agree with TRBD1. The germline V gene encodes CDR1 SQVTM and CDR2 ANQGSEA. The CDR3 is 12 residues long. Germline trimming cut 6 bases from V and 8 bases from J; bases unmatched to any gene: 7. The CDR3: CSVPRQGDGYTF. CDR3 coding DNA: TGCAGCGTCCCAAGACAGGGGGACGGCTACACCTTC. Based on the CDR3 plus reference TRBV29-1 and TRBJ1-2, the full variable domain is SAVISQKPSRDICQRGTSLTIQCQVDSQVTMMFWYRQQPGQSLTLIATANQGSEATYESGFVIDKFPISRPNLTFSTLTVSNMSPEDSSIYLCSVPRQGDGYTFGSGTRLTVV.

This clonotype was observed at least ten times. The chain recombines TRBV7-9 with TRBJ2-3; 10 bases map to TRBD2. The CDR3 is 17 amino acids. Germline V gene sequence: CDR1 SEHNR, CDR2 FQNEAQ (reference sequence). The trim removed 5 bases at V and 5 bases at J, leaving 13 bases unmatched. The CDR3 DNA is TGTGCCAGCAGCCCCCGTCTAGCGGGAGCGCTTGGAGATACGCAGTATTTT. It specifies CASSPRLAGALGDTQYF.

A remark on this clonotype: This may arise from a read error, as a much more abundant clone is one base away. The gene calls are TRBV7-9 and TRBJ2-5; D is unclear. The CDR3 consists of 13 residues. Per the germline V gene, CDR1 is SEHNR and CDR2 is FQNEAQ (reference sequence). The CDR3 DNA sequence: TGTGTCAGCAGCTTCTCGACGGTGGAGACCCAGTACTTC. Residues: CVSSFSTVETQYF.

This clonotype has just a few counts. The chain links TRBV27 to TRBJ1-5; 11 nucleotides line up with TRBD1. Losses at the gene ends were 5 bases for V and 7 bases for J; bases not matched to a gene: 10. Germline-derived CDR1 and CDR2 are MNHEY and SMNVEV (reference sequence). The CDR3 consists of 16 residues. The CDR3 region is CASSTSGQGARQPQHF. As DNA, the CDR3 is TGTGCCAGCAGTACCTCCGGACAGGGGGCGAGGCAGCCCCAGCATTTT.

This clonotype was seen ten or more times. The chain employs TRBV27 and TRBJ1-1, with D maybe TRBD1 (5 bases). Germline-derived CDR1 and CDR2 are MNHEY and SMNVEV (reference sequence). The CDR3 covers 17 residues. V shed 3 bases and J shed 4 bases, with 21 bases lying between them. CDR3 sequence (DNA): TGTGCCAGCAGTTTCCTGGGCCTCCAGGGTATTTCCACTGAAGCTTTCTTT. Residues: CASSFLGLQGISTEAFF.

Worth noting for this clonotype: Given a much more abundant clone one base away, this may be a read error. The V call is TRBV7-9, the J call TRBJ1-4, with no clear D. Germline V gene sequence: CDR1 SEHNR, CDR2 FQNEAQ (reference sequence). V lost 3 bases and J lost 0, with 14 bases in between. The CDR3 has 17 residues. CDR3 region: CASSFPRLATTNEKLFF. DNA for the CDR3: TGTGCCAGCAGCTTCCCTCGGCTGGCAACAACTAATGAAAAACTGTTTTTT.

This chain links TRBV19 with TRBJ2-6, with D hard to call. This CDR3 has 14 residues. Trimming pared 1 base from V and 3 bases from J, leaving 4 bases between. CDR1 and CDR2 from the germline V gene are LNHDA and SQIVND (reference sequence). CDR3 sequence: CASSIVGGANVLTF. CDR3 DNA: TGTGCCAGTAGTATAGTAGGTGGGGCCAACGTCCTGACTTTC.

This clonotype was picked up a small number of times. V gene TRBV19 combines with J gene TRBJ2-7, with D possibly TRBD1 on 6 matching bases. The CDR3 is 14 residues long. From germline, CDR1 is LNHDA and CDR2 SQIVND (reference sequence). V dropped 7 bases and J dropped 0 bases, with 13 bases sitting between them. The CDR3: CASTPGTFSYEQYF. In DNA, the CDR3 is TGTGCCAGTACTCCCGGGACATTCTCCTACGAGCAGTACTTC.

V and J are TRBV27 and TRBJ2-1, with D unresolved. The V and J ends lost 7 bases and 6 bases respectively, with 13 bases between them. The CDR3 has 13 residues. Germline CDR1 is MNHEY and CDR2 is SMNVEV (reference sequence). The CDR3 DNA is TGTGCCAGCACTGGGAAACATTTCAATGAGCAGTTCTTC. Its protein product is CASTGKHFNEQFF.

This clonotype showed up many times. At one boundary the junction diverges from the germline segment, which might be a read error. The rearrangement joins TRBV4-2 to TRBJ2-7, with TRBD2 as a possible D gene (5 bases). This CDR3 spans 13 amino acids. From germline, CDR1 is LGHNA and CDR2 YNFKEQ. CDR3 in DNA: TGCGCCAGCAGCCAAGGACTGATCTACGAGCAGTACTTC. Protein product: CASSQGLIYEQYF.

This clonotype appeared once. A read error is possible here, since a much larger clone lies one base away. This rearrangement joins TRBV4-3 to TRBJ2-5; D perhaps matches TRBD1 (6 bases). The CDR3 is 13 amino acids. Germline CDR1 is LGHNA and CDR2 is YSLEER. The CDR3 loop reads CASGQARGGTQYF. For the CDR3, the DNA is TGCGCCAGCGGCCAAGCCCGAGGGGGGACCCAGTACTTC.

This clonotype came up many times. The chain uses TRBV5-5 and TRBJ2-3, with D perhaps assigned TRBD1 or TRBD2 (6 bases each). Germline V gene lookup returns CDR1 SGHKS and CDR2 YYEKEE (reference sequence). The germline V and J ends were trimmed by 0 bases and 4 bases, with 12 bases remaining between them. The CDR3 spans 15 residues. The CDR3 loop is CASSLGPGAPDTQYF. CDR3 coding DNA: TGTGCCAGCAGCTTGGGCCCGGGGGCCCCAGATACGCAGTATTTT.

This clonotype occurred a few times. The chain carries TRBV5-4 and TRBJ2-7; D gene uncertain. Germline CDR1 and CDR2: SGHNT and YYREEE (reference sequence). Trimming took 3 bases from V and 3 from J, leaving 10 bases between them. The CDR3 has 13 amino acids. The CDR3 loop is CASSSSAVYEQYF. The CDR3 coding sequence is TGTGCCAGCAGCTCGAGCGCGGTCTACGAGCAGTACTTC.

J is TRBJ2-7 and V is TRBV20-1, with D possibly being TRBD1 or TRBD2 (5 bases each). The ends were cut back, 3 bases at V and 2 bases at J, with 14 bases in the middle. Looked up from germline, CDR1 is DFQATT and CDR2 is SNEGSKA (reference sequence). The CDR3 length is 14 residues. The CDR3 sequence is CSARDSDSPYEQYF. CDR3 nucleotides: TGCAGTGCTAGGGATAGCGACAGCCCCTACGAGCAGTACTTC.

This clonotype was counted ten times or more. This chain joins TRBV29-1 and TRBJ2-2; 7 nucleotides agree with TRBD1. J was trimmed by 0 bases and V by 3 bases; bases with no gene match: 4. This CDR3 is built from 15 residues. The germline V gene encodes CDR1 SQVTM and CDR2 ANQGSEA. CDR3 region: CSVEYDRANTGELFF. The CDR3 coding sequence is TGCAGCGTTGAGTATGACAGGGCGAACACCGGGGAGCTGTTTTTT.

This clonotype has just a few counts. V usage is TRBV12-3 or TRBV12-4 and J usage is TRBJ2-5; possibly TRBD2 for D (6 bases). V shed 5 bases and J shed 1 base, with 20 bases lying between them. The CDR3 has 17 amino acids. The CDR3 coding sequence is TGTGCCAGCAGTCCCCACCGGGGTAGCGGAATCCAAGAGACCCAGTACTTC. This gives the protein CASSPHRGSGIQETQYF.

This clonotype was recorded a few times. The chain recombines TRBV20-1 with TRBJ2-1; no reliable D call. The CDR3 totals 17 residues. CDR1 and CDR2 from the germline V gene are DFQATT and SNEGSKA (reference sequence). Trimming pared 0 bases from V and 0 bases from J, leaving 15 bases between. CDR3 sequence reads: CSARDGVGGPSYNEQFF. The CDR3 coding sequence is TGCAGTGCTAGAGATGGGGTTGGCGGACCCTCCTACAATGAGCAGTTCTTC.

The chain employs TRBV7-9 and TRBJ1-1; unclear D gene. Trimming pared 5 bases from V and 1 base from J, leaving 17 bases between. The CDR3 contains 16 residues. The germline V gene has CDR1 SEHNR and CDR2 FQNEAQ (reference sequence). The CDR3 DNA reads TGTGCCAGCAGCACGACACTGAACATAGAGAACACTGAAGCTTTCTTT. Amino acids: CASSTTLNIENTEAFF.

This clonotype has only a few counts. The junction departs from germline at one end; a sequencing error may be responsible. The chain recombines TRBV5-3 with TRBJ1-3; no definite D call. TRBV5-3 is noted as an ORF with a role that remains uncertain. The CDR3 contains 13 residues. CDR3 in amino acids: CASSLYSGNTIYF. The CDR3 region has the DNA TGTGCCAGCAGCTTGTACTCTGGAAACACCATATATTTT.